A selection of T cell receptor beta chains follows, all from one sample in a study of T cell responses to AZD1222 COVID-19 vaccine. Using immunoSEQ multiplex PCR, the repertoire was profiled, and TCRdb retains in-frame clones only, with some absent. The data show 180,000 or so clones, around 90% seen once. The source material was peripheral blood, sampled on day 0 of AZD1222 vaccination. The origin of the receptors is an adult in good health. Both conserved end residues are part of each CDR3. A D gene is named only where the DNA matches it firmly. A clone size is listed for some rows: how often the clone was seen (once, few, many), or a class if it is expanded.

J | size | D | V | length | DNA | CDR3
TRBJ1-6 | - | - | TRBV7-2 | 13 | TGTGCCAGCAGTTCAGGGTTTAATTCACCCCTCCACTTT | CASSSGFNSPLHF
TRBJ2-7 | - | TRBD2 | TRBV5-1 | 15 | TGCGCCAGCAGCTTGGCTGCTAGCGGGGACCACGAGCAGTACTTC | CASSLAASGDHEQYF
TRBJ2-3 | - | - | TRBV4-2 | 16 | TGTGCCAGCAGCCAACCCGGACTTGAAAGCACAGATACGCAGTATTTT | CASSQPGLESTDTQYF
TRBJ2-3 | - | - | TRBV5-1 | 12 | TGCGCCAGCAGCCCCGAGTTAGATACGCAGTATTTT | CASSPELDTQYF
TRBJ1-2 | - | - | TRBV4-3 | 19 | TGCGCCAGCAGCCAAGGGAACATGCCAGGCGCCCCCTTGAACTATGGCTACACCTTC | CASSQGNMPGAPLNYGYTF
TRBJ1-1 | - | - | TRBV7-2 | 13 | TGTGCCAGCAGCTTGAATAGGAACACTGAAGCTTTCTTT | CASSLNRNTEAFF
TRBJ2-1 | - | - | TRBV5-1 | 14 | TGCGCCAGCAGCTTGGTAGCGGATTACAATGAGCAGTTCTTC | CASSLVADYNEQFF
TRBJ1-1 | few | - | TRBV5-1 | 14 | TGCGCCAGCAGCCCATGGTCAGTGAACACTGAAGCTTTCTTT | CASSPWSVNTEAFF
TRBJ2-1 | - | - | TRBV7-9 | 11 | TGTGCCAGCAGCTTGGGACGGGAGCAGTTCTTC | CASSLGREQFF
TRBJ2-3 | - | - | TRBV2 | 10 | TGTGCCAGCGGAGCGAATACGCAGTATTTT | CASGANTQYF
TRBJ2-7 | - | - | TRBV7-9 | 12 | TGTGCCAGCAGCACCGCCAGTTACGAGCAGTACTTC | CASSTASYEQYF
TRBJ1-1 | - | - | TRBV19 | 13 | TGTGCCAGTAATCCCAGCCCGAACACTGAAGCTTTCTTT | CASNPSPNTEAFF
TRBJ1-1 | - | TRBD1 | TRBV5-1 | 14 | TGCGCCAGCAGCTTGGGGACAGGGATGACTGAAGCTTTCTTT | CASSLGTGMTEAFF
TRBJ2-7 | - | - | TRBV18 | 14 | TGTGCCAGCTCACCAACAAGCTCCTCCTACGAGCAGTACTTC | CASSPTSSSYEQYF
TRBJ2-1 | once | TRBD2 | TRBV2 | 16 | TGTGCCAGCAGTGAATATCGCGGGGGTTATAACAATGAGCAGTTCTTC | CASSEYRGGYNNEQFF
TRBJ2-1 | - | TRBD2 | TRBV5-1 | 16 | TGCGCCAGCAGCTTGGGACTAGCGGCTTCCTACAATGAGCAGTTCTTC | CASSLGLAASYNEQFF
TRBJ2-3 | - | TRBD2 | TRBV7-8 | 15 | TGTGCCAGCAGCGCGTCATCGGGGGGTTCAGATACGCAGTATTTT | CASSASSGGSDTQYF
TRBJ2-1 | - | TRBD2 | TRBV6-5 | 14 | TGTGCCAGCAGTTACCGGGGGGGAACAAATGAGCAGTTCTTC | CASSYRGGTNEQFF
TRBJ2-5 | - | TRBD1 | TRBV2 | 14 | TGTGCCACGCGACCGGACAGGGGCCAAGAGACCCAGTACTTC | CATRPDRGQETQYF
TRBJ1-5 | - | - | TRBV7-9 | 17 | TGTGCCAGCAGCTTAGGCGGTAGGGGGGTTGCCAATCAGCCCCAGCATTTT | CASSLGGRGVANQPQHF
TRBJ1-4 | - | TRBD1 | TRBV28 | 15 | TGTGCCAGCCGGGACAGGATGTCCTCGAATGAAAAACTGTTTTTT | CASRDRMSSNEKLFF
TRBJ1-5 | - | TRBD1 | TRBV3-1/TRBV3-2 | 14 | TGTGCCAGCAGCCCCCTGACAGGGACTCAGCCCCAGCATTTT | CASSPLTGTQPQHF
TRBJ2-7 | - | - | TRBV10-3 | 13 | TGTGCCATCAGTGGGACAGACTCTCGTGAGCAGTACTTC | CAISGTDSREQYF
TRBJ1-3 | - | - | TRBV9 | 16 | TGTGCCAGCAGCGCCCACAGGGACGGGGTCGGAAACACCATATATTTT | CASSAHRDGVGNTIYF
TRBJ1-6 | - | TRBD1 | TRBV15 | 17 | TGTGCCACCAGCAGAGGTAACACAGGGGATTTGGGTTCACCCCTCCACTTT | CATSRGNTGDLGSPLHF
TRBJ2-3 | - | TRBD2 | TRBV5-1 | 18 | TGCGCCAGCAGCTTACAGGGAGGCGGGGGGGCCCGCACAGATACGCAGTATTTT | CASSLQGGGGARTDTQYF
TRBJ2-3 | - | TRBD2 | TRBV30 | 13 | TGTGCCTGGAGTGGCGGGGGGGCCGGTACGCAGTATTTT | CAWSGGGAGTQYF
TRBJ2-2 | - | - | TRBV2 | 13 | TGTGCCAGCAGTGAATGGGGTTACGGGGAGCTGTTTTTT | CASSEWGYGELFF
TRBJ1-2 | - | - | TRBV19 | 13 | TGTGCCAGTAGTCTCGGACAGATCTATGGCTACACCTTC | CASSLGQIYGYTF
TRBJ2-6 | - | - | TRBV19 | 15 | TGTGCCAGTAGTATGATAGGGATCGGGGCCAACGTCCTGACTTTC | CASSMIGIGANVLTF
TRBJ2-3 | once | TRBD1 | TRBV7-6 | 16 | TGTGCCAGCAGCTCCAATACAGGGGTTAGCACAGATACGCAGTATTTT | CASSSNTGVSTDTQYF
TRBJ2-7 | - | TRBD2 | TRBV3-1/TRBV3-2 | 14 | TGTGCCAGCAGCCAAGCTAGCGGGGCCTACGAGCAGTACTTC | CASSQASGAYEQYF
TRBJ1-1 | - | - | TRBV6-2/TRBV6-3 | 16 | TGTGCCAGCAGTTACTCCCGCGGGGGGTTTAACACTGAAGCTTTCTTT | CASSYSRGGFNTEAFF
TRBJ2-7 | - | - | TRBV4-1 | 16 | TGCGCCAGCAGTCCTCGGGGCAGGGCGAGCTCCTACGAGCAGTACTTC | CASSPRGRASSYEQYF
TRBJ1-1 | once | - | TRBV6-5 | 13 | TGTGCCAGCAGTTATCTCCCGAACACTGAAGCTTTCTTT | CASSYLPNTEAFF
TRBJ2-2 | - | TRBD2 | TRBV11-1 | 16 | TGTGCCAGCAGCCCCCCGGGGGGATGGGACACCGGGGAGCTGTTTTTT | CASSPPGGWDTGELFF
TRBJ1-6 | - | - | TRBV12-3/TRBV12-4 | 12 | TGTGCCAGCAGTTTGGGAATAAAACCCCTCCACTTT | CASSLGIKPLHF
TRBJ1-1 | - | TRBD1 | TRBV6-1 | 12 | TGTGCCAGCGGGGGACAGGGAACAGAAGCTTTCTTT | CASGGQGTEAFF
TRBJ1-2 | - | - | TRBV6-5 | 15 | TGTGCCAGCAGTTACTCAGAGACAGTTGGAGGGGGCTACACCTTC | CASSYSETVGGGYTF
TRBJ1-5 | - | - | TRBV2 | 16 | TGTGCCAGCAGCTCCAGAAAAGATAAACCCCATCAGCCCCAGCATTTT | CASSSRKDKPHQPQHF
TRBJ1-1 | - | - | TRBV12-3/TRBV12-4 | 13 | TGTGCCAGCAGCCCGAGCAGCAAACATGAAGCTTTCTTT | CASSPSSKHEAFF
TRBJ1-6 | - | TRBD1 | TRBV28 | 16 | TGTGCCAGCAGTTTATTACAGGGGGCTAATAATTCACCCCTCCACTTT | CASSLLQGANNSPLHF
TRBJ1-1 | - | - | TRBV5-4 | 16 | TGTGCCAGCAGCTTGCCCTGGGACCCCCGGAACACTGAAGCTTTCTTT | CASSLPWDPRNTEAFF
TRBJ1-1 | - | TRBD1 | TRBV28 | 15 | TGTGCCAGCAGTCCCCTCGCGGACAGGGGAGCTGAAGCTTTCTTT | CASSPLADRGAEAFF
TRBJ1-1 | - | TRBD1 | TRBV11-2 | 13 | TGTGCCAGCAGCTTAGATTTGACAGGGGAAGCTTTCTTT | CASSLDLTGEAFF
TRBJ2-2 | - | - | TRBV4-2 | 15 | TGTGCCAGCAGCCAAGAGTTTGGGGTGGCCGGGGAGCTGTTTTTT | CASSQEFGVAGELFF
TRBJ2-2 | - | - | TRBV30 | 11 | TGTGCCTGGAAAGGGTCCGGGGAGCTGTTTTTT | CAWKGSGELFF
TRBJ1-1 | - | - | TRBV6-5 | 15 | TGTGCCAGCAGTCCACCGGGGCGGAAAAACACTGAAGCTTTCTTT | CASSPPGRKNTEAFF
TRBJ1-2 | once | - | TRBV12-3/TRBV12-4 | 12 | TGTGCCAGCATCAGGGGTGAGGGTGGCTACACCTTC | CASIRGEGGYTF
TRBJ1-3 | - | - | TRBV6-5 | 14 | TGTGCCAGCATAAACAGGGACCGCGGAAACACCATATATTTT | CASINRDRGNTIYF
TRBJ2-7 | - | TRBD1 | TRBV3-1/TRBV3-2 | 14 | TGTGCCAGCAGCGCCCGGGACAGGGTCATCGAGCAGTACTTC | CASSARDRVIEQYF
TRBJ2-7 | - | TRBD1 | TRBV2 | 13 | TGTGCCAGCGAGGGGGCTTTTTCCTACGAGCAGTACTTC | CASEGAFSYEQYF
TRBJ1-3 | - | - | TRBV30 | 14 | TGTGCCTGTAACTTTTGGAACTCTGGAAACACCATATATTTT | CACNFWNSGNTIYF
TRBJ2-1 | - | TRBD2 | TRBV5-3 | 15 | TGTGCCAGAAGCAGAGGGACTAGCACCTACAATGAGCAGTTCTTC | CARSRGTSTYNEQFF
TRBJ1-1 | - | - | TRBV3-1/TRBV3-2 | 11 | TGTGCCAGCAGCCAAGATCGGGAAGCTTTCTTT | CASSQDREAFF